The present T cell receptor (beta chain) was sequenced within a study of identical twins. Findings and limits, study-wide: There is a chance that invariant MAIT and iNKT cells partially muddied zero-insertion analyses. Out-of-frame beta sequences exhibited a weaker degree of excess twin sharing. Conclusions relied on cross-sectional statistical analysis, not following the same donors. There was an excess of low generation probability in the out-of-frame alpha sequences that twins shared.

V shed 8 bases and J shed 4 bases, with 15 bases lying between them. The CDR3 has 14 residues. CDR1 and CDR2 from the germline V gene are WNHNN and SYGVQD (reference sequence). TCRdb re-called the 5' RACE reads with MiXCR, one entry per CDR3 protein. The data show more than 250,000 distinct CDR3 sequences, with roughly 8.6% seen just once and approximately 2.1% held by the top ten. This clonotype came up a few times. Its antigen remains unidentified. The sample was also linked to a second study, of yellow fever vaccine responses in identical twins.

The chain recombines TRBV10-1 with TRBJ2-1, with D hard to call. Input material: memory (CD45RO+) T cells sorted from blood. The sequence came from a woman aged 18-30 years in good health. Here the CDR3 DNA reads TGCGCCAGCGGGAAGGGCCAAGCGTACAATGAGCAGTTCTTC. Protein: CASGKGQAYNEQFF.